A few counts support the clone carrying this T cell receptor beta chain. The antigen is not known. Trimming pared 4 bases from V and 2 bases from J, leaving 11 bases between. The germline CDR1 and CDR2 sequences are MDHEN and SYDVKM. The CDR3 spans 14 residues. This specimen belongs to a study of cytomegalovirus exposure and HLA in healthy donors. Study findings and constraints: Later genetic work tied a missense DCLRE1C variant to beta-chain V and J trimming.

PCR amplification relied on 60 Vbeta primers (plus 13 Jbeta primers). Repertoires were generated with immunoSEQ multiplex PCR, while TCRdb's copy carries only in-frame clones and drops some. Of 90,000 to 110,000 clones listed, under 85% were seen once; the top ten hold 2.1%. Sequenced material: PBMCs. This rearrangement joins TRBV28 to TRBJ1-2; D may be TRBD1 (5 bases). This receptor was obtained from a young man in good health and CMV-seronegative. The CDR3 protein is CASSSSAGNYGYTF. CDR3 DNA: TGTGCCAGCAGTTCCTCTGCAGGGAACTATGGCTACACCTTC.